The present T cell receptor (beta chain) was sequenced within a study of T cells after somatic rescue of genetic block (TCRdb year 2020). Background for the entire study: What the study looked at was long-term robustness, specifically in a T-cell system that came about through somatic rescue of a genetic block in T-cell development.

Comments on this clone: No cognate antigen has been identified for it. No per-base quality is available; no much larger clone lies one base away.

The method was the immunoSEQ multiplex PCR assay. TCRdb obtained this table from immuneACCESS and retained in-frame rearrangements with V and J assigned. These tables miss some clones; where compared with another copy, unresolved V genes account for less than half of the shortfall, and the remainder is unexplained. This sample holds 15,000 or so clones; just over 70% were observed only once. The top ten clonotypes cover 13% to 15% of the sample. V is cut by 8 bases and J by 1 base, and the space between the germline ends is 11 bases. Including cysteine and phenylalanine, the CDR3 has 13 amino acids. This entry keeps only the CDR3 DNA: 39 bases, framed from base 1. The germline V gene encodes CDR1 MNHNS and CDR2 SASEGT.

The sample was peripheral blood mononuclear cells (PBMCs). The sequence was obtained from a boy aged 5-17 years. This receptor chain uses TRBV6-1 and TRBJ2-5, and TRBD1 may be the D gene, going by 5 matching bases. Read as DNA, the sequence is TGTGCCAGCGCGATAGGGGCCCAAGAGACCCAGTACTTC. It translates as CASAIGAQETQYF.